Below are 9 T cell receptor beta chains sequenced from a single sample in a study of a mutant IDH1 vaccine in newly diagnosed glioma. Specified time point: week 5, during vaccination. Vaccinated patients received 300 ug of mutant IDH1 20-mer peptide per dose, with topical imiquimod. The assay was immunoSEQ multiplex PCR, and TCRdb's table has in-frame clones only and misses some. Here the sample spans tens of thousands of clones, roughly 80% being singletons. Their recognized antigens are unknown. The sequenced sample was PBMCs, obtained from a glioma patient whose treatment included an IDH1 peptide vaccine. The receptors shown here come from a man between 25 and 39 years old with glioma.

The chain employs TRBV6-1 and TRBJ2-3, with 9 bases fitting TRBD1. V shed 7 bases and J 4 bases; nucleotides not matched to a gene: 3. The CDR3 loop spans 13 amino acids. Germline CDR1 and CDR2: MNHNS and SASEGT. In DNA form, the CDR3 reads TGTGCCAGCAACCGGGACAGGGCAGATACGCAGTATTTT. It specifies CASNRDRADTQYF.

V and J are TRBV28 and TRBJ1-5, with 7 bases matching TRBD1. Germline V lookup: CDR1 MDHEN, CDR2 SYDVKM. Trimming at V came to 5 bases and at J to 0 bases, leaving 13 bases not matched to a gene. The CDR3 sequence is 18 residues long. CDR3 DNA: TGTGCCAGCAGTCCCGGGGACAGTCGAATCTATAGCAATCAGCCCCAGCATTTT. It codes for CASSPGDSRIYSNQPQHF.

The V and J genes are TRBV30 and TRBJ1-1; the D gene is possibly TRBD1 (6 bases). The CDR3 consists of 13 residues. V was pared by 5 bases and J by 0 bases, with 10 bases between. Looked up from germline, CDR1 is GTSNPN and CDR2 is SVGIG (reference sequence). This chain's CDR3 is CAWAGQMNTEAFF. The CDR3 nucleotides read TGTGCCTGGGCGGGACAAATGAACACTGAAGCTTTCTTT.

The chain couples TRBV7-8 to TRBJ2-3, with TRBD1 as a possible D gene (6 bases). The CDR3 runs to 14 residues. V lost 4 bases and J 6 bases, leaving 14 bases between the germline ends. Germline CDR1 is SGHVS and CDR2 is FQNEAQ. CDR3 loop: CASSWTQGPDTQYF. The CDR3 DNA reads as TGTGCCAGCAGCTGGACACAGGGCCCCGATACGCAGTATTTT.

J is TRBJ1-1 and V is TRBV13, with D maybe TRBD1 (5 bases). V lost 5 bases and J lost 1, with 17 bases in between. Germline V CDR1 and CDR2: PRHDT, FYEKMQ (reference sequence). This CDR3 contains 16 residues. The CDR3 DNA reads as TGTGCCAGCAGCCCACGGATGGGGGAATCGAACACTGAAGCTTTCTTT. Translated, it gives CASSPRMGESNTEAFF.

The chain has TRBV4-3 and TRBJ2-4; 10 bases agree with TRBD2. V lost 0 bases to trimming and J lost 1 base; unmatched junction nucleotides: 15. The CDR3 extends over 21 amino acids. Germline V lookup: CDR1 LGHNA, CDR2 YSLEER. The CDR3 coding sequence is TGCGCCAGCAGCCAAGAGGTTTCAGCGGGGGGGCGTGGTTTGGCCAAAAACATTCAGTACTTC. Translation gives CASSQEVSAGGRGLAKNIQYF.

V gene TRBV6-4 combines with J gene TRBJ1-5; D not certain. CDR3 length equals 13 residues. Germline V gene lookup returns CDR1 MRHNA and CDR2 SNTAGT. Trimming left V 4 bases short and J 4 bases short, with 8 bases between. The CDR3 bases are TGTGCCAGCAGTGTTGAAGAAAATCAGCCCCAGCATTTT. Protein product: CASSVEENQPQHF.

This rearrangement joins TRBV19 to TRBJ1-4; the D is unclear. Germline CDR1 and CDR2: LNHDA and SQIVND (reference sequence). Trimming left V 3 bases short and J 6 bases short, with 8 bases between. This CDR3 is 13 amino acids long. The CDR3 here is CASSMQVDEKLFF. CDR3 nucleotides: TGTGCCAGTAGTATGCAGGTAGATGAAAAACTGTTTTTT. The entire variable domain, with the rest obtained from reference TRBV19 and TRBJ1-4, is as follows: DGGITQSPKYLFRKEGQNVTLSCEQNLNHDAMYWYRQDPGQGLRLIYYSQIVNDFQKGDIAEGYSVSREKKESFPLTVTSAQKNPTAFYLCASSMQVDEKLFFGSGTQLSVL.

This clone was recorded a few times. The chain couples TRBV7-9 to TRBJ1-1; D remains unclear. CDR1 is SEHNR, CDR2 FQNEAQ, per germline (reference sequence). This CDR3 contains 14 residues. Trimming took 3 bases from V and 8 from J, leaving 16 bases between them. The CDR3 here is CASSLEGDRWEAFF. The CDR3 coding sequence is TGTGCCAGCAGCTTGGAGGGTGACCGTTGGGAAGCTTTCTTT.